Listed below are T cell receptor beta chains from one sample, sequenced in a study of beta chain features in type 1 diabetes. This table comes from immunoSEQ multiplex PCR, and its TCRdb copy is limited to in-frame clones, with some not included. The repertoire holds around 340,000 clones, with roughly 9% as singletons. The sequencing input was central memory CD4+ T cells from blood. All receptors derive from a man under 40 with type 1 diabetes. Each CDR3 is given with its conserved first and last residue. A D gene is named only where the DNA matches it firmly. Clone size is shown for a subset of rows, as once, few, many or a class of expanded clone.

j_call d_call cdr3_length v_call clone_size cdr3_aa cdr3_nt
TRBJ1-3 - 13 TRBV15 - CATSRDLLNTIYF TGTGCCACCAGCAGAGATTTGCTCAACACCATATATTTT
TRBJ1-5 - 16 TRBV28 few CASSSSWGAKNQPQHF TGTGCCAGCAGTTCCTCCTGGGGGGCGAAGAATCAGCCCCAGCATTTT
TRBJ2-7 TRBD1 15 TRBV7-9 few CASSPPGTEYNEQYF TGTGCCAGCAGCCCCCCCGGGACAGAGTACAACGAGCAGTACTTC
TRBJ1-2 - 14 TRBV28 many CASSSGNLGYGYTF TGTGCCAGCAGTTCAGGGAACCTAGGCTATGGCTACACCTTC
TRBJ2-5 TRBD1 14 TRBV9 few CASSAGQPGETQYF TGTGCCAGCAGCGCGGGACAGCCTGGTGAGACCCAGTACTTC
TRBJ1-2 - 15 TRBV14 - CASSQAAIPGYGYTF TGTGCCAGCAGCCAAGCGGCGATACCAGGGTATGGCTACACCTTC
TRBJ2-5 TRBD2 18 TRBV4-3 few CASSQDAYPSGGSETQYF TGCGCCAGCAGCCAAGACGCTTATCCTAGCGGGGGGAGCGAGACCCAGTACTTC
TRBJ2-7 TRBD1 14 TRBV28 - CASRYGTVSYEQYF TGTGCCAGCCGATACGGGACAGTCTCCTACGAGCAGTACTTC
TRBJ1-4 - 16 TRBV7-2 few CASSLAAGETNEKLFF TGTGCCAGCAGCTTAGCAGCGGGCGAGACTAATGAAAAACTGTTTTTT
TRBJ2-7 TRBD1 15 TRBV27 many CASSPRQGRSYEQYF TGTGCCAGCAGTCCCAGACAGGGCCGCTCCTACGAGCAGTACTTC
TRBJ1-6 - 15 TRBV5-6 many CASSLSPQVNSPLHF TGTGCCAGCAGCTTGAGCCCACAGGTTAATTCACCCCTCCACTTT
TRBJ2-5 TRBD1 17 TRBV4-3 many CASSQDWPRTGQETQYF TGCGCCAGCAGCCAAGATTGGCCCCGGACAGGTCAAGAGACCCAGTACTTC
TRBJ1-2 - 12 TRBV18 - CASSPSRDGYTF TGTGCCAGCTCACCATCTCGGGATGGCTACACCTTC
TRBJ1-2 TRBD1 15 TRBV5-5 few CASSLAPGQQYGYTF TGTGCCAGCAGCTTGGCCCCGGGACAGCAATATGGCTACACCTTC
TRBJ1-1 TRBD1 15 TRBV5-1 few CASSLTGTGDTEAFF TGCGCCAGCAGCCTAACCGGGACAGGGGACACTGAAGCTTTCTTT
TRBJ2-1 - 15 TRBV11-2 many CASSWAAGTQDEQFF TGTGCCAGCAGCTGGGCCGCCGGGACTCAGGATGAGCAGTTCTTC
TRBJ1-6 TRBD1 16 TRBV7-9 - CASSLPGQGANSPLHF TGTGCCAGCAGCTTACCCGGACAGGGGGCGAATTCACCCCTCCACTTT
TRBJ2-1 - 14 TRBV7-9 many CASYGGTYSNEQFF TGTGCCAGCTACGGGGGAACTTATTCCAATGAGCAGTTCTTC
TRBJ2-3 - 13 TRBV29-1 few CSVLGLSTDTQYF TGCAGCGTTCTAGGCCTTAGCACAGATACGCAGTATTTT
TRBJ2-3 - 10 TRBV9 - CASSVPPGYF TGTGCCAGCAGCGTACCCCCGGGGTATTTT
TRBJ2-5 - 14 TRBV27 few CASSLSGSLGTQYF TGTGCCAGCAGTTTATCTGGCTCCCTAGGGACCCAGTACTTC
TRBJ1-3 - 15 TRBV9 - CASSPGVSTGNTIYF TGTGCCAGCAGCCCCGGCGTTTCTACTGGAAACACCATATATTTT
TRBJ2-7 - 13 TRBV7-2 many CASGREGADEQYF TGTGCCAGCGGACGGGAGGGGGCGGACGAGCAGTACTTC
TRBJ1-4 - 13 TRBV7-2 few CASSLVWEEKLFF TGTGCCAGCAGCTTAGTCTGGGAGGAAAAACTGTTTTTT
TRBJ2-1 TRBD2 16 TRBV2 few CASSSGLAGLYNEQFF TGTGCCAGCAGTTCGGGACTAGCGGGTCTCTACAATGAGCAGTTCTTC
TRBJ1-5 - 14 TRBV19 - CASSIDALNQPQHF TGTGCCAGTAGTATAGACGCCTTGAATCAGCCCCAGCATTTT
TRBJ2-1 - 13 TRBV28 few CASRPGTYNEQFF TGTGCCAGCAGGCCCGGGACTTACAATGAGCAGTTCTTC
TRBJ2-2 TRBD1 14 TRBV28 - CASSGTGWAGELFF TGTGCCAGCAGCGGGACAGGGTGGGCCGGGGAGCTGTTTTTT
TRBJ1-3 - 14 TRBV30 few CAWSALSSGNTIYF TGTGCCTGGAGTGCTCTCTCCTCTGGAAACACCATATATTTT
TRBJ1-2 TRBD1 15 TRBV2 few CASTTKGAFNYGYTF TGTGCCAGCACCACCAAGGGGGCTTTTAACTATGGCTACACCTTC
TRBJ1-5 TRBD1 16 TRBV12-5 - CASGLDSGGWNQPQHF TGTGCTAGTGGTTTGGATTCAGGGGGCTGGAATCAGCCCCAGCATTTT
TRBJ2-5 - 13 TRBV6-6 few CASSYEYEETQYF TGTGCCAGCAGTTACGAGTATGAAGAGACCCAGTACTTC
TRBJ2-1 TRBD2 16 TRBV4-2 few CASSQDLRGGAGEQFF TGTGCCAGCAGCCAAGACTTACGCGGGGGGGCCGGTGAGCAGTTCTTC
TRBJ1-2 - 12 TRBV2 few CASSGTRWSYTF TGTGCCAGCAGTGGGACACGTTGGAGCTACACCTTC
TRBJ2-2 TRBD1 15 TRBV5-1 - CASSPDRGISGELFF TGCGCCAGCAGTCCGGACAGGGGGATAAGCGGGGAGCTGTTTTTT
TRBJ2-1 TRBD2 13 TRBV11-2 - CASSPLAGGEQFF TGTGCCAGCAGCCCACTAGCGGGGGGGGAGCAGTTCTTC
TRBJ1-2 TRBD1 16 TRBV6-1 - CASSEYSGTANYGYTF TGTGCCAGCAGTGAATATTCCGGGACAGCTAACTATGGCTACACCTTC
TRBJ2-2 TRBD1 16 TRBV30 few CAWSAGQGPYTGELFF TGTGCCTGGAGCGCTGGACAGGGGCCTTACACCGGGGAGCTGTTTTTT
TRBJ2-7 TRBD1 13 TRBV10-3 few CAISGGQGDEQYF TGTGCCATCAGTGGGGGACAGGGGGACGAGCAGTACTTC
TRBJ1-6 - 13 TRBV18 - CASSPPKNSPLHF TGTGCCAGCTCACCACCGAAGAATTCACCCCTCCACTTT
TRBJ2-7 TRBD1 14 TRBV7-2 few CASSFRTGVYEQYF TGTGCCAGCAGCTTTCGCACAGGGGTCTACGAGCAGTACTTC
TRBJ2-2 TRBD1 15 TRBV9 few CASSAAGGNVGELFF TGTGCCAGCAGCGCCGCAGGGGGCAATGTCGGGGAGCTGTTTTTT
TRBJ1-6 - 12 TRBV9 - CASSAGDSPLHF TGTGCCAGCAGCGCCGGTGATTCACCCCTCCACTTT
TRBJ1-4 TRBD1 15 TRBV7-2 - CASSQTGIFGEKLFF TGTGCCAGCAGCCAGACAGGGATCTTTGGGGAAAAACTGTTTTTT
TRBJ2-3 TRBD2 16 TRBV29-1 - CSAPGLAGSSTDTQYF TGCAGCGCCCCGGGACTAGCGGGGTCTAGCACAGATACGCAGTATTTT
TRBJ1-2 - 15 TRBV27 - CASSLSGAVGYGYTF TGTGCCAGCAGTTTGTCAGGGGCGGTTGGCTATGGCTACACCTTC
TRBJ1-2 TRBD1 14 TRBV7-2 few CASSPLDRADGYTF TGTGCCAGCAGCCCTTTGGACAGGGCTGATGGCTACACCTTC
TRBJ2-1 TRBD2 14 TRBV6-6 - CASSRLAGVNEQFF TGTGCCAGCAGCCGACTAGCGGGGGTTAATGAGCAGTTCTTC
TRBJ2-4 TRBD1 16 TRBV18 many CASSPDRGQDKNIQYF TGTGCCAGCTCACCGGACAGGGGGCAGGACAAAAACATTCAGTACTTC
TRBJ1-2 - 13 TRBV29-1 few CSVEDTPGAGYTF TGCAGCGTTGAAGATACCCCAGGGGCTGGCTACACCTTC
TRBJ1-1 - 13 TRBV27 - CASSSGTMTEAFF TGTGCCAGCAGTTCCGGGACTATGACTGAAGCTTTCTTT
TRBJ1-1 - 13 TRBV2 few CASSEAKGTEAFF TGTGCCAGCAGTGAAGCGAAAGGGACTGAAGCTTTCTTT
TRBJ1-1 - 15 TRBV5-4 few CASSSQQGRGAEAFF TGTGCCAGCAGCTCTCAACAGGGTAGGGGTGCTGAAGCTTTCTTT
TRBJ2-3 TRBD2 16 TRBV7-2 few CASSLKSGGATDTQYF TGTGCCAGCAGCTTAAAGAGCGGGGGGGCGACAGATACGCAGTATTTT
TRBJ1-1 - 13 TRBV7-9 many CASSSGGGAEAFF TGTGCCAGCAGCTCCGGGGGAGGTGCTGAAGCTTTCTTT
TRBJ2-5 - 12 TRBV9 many CASSVAAETQYF TGTGCCAGCAGCGTAGCAGCTGAGACCCAGTACTTC
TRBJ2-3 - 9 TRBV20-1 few CRVRDTQYF TGCAGGGTTCGAGATACGCAGTATTTT
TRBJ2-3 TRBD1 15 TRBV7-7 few CASSAGTGITDTQYF TGTGCTAGCAGCGCCGGGACAGGGATCACAGATACGCAGTATTTT
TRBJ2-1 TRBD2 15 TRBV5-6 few CASRDGLAGYNEQFF TGTGCCAGCAGGGACGGACTAGCAGGGTACAATGAGCAGTTCTTC
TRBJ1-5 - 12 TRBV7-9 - CASSPSNQPQHF TGTGCCAGCAGCCCTAGCAATCAGCCCCAGCATTTT